The rows below give T cell receptor beta chains drawn from one sample of a study of blood T cells in healthy people across ages. Using its own MiXCR run on the 5' RACE reads, TCRdb lists one record per CDR3 protein. Of about 930,000 distinct CDR3 sequences in the sample, under 35% are singletons; the top ten hold more than 8.5%. The same specimen was also included in a second study, on T cells of mothers and their children.

Sequencing was performed on blood. The receptors shown here come from a woman between 40 and 50 years old in good health. CDR3s include the opening cysteine and the closing phenylalanine or tryptophan. D genes are given only for firm matches.

j_call d_call v_call cdr3_aa
TRBJ1-5 NA TRBV12-3/TRBV12-4 CASSFSGSSNQPQHF
TRBJ2-7 NA TRBV28 CASSFWGARSYEQYF
TRBJ2-3 TRBD2 TRBV20-1 CSARDGASGGVLETQYF
TRBJ2-4 TRBD1 TRBV7-2 CASSLAGDRGLSEQYF
TRBJ2-5 NA TRBV6-5 CASSYLSGLEVETQYF
TRBJ2-7 NA TRBV5-6 CASSLIGGAYEQYF
TRBJ1-2 NA TRBV7-9 CASSPGQLSNYGYTF
TRBJ1-2 NA TRBV7-2 CASSLANGIRSYGYTF
TRBJ2-7 NA TRBV7-9 CASSKVDIGYEQYF
TRBJ2-7 TRBD1 TRBV20-1 CSAKAQTGGPYEQYF
TRBJ1-1 NA TRBV19 CASSLWGRRTNTEAFF
TRBJ2-7 NA TRBV14 CASSQALTNEQYF
TRBJ2-3 NA TRBV4-1 CASSQDPYTDTQYF
TRBJ1-1 TRBD1 TRBV6-2/TRBV6-3 CASWGQGANLNTEAFF
TRBJ2-5 NA TRBV7-3 CASSPNAGKETQYF
TRBJ2-7 NA TRBV7-8 CASSLVLDYEQYF
TRBJ1-2 TRBD1 TRBV12-3/TRBV12-4 CASSLEGRGDYGYTF
TRBJ2-1 NA TRBV19 CARGTCEQFF
TRBJ2-3 NA TRBV7-8 CASSSISTDTQYF
TRBJ2-1 NA TRBV28 CASTPSGLVTYNEQFF
TRBJ1-5 TRBD1 TRBV12-3/TRBV12-4 CASSLFEGANQPQHF
TRBJ1-2 NA TRBV28 CARSIPGPQGYGYTF
TRBJ2-4 NA TRBV7-9 CASSLVTSPAQEQYF
TRBJ2-3 TRBD1 TRBV14 CASSRDRGLSDTQYF
TRBJ2-7 NA TRBV2 CASSDLLGETYEQYF
TRBJ1-1 TRBD1 TRBV7-9 CASSLIQGARNTEAFF
TRBJ1-5 NA TRBV24-1 CATSDRQGNQPQHF
TRBJ1-1 NA TRBV5-4 CASSLATGRVNTEAFF